Below, 29 T cell receptor beta chains from the same sample are listed, as sequenced in a study of T cell responses to AZD1222 COVID-19 vaccine. The method was immunoSEQ multiplex PCR; TCRdb's version includes in-frame clones alone and lacks a portion of them. The sample records fewer than 90,000 clones, more than 70% being singletons. Material: peripheral blood, obtained 28 days after the second AZD1222 dose. Every receptor here comes from an adult who received the AZD1222 COVID-19 vaccine.

The sample holds a few counts of this clone. This chain joins TRBV7-2 and TRBJ1-4, with D possibly TRBD1 on 5 matching bases. The germline V gene has CDR1 SGHTA and CDR2 FQGNSA. V dropped 5 bases and J dropped 8 bases, with 15 bases sitting between them. The CDR3 length is 14 residues. DNA for the CDR3: TGTGCCAGCAGCCCGTCTGGGGCCGGCGAAAAACTGTTTTTT. Amino acid sequence: CASSPSGAGEKLFF.

This rearrangement joins TRBV7-2 to TRBJ1-5; D might be TRBD1 (5 bases). V was trimmed by 5 bases and J by 6 bases, leaving 11 bases between them. The CDR3 has 13 amino acids. Germline CDR1 reads SGHTA; CDR2 reads FQGNSA. CDR3 amino acids: CASSGQGGQPQHF. The CDR3 nucleotides are TGTGCCAGCAGCGGGCAGGGAGGTCAGCCCCAGCATTTT.

The CDR3, as DNA: TGTGCCAGCAGCAAGGGCCAGGGGGCTTTGAAGACCCAGTACTTC. This sequence encodes CASSKGQGALKTQYF. The chain employs TRBV7-2 and TRBJ2-5, with 8 bases fitting TRBD1. V dropped 5 bases and J dropped 6; count of bases not matched to a gene: 11. CDR3 length: 15 residues. Germline CDR1 SGHTA, CDR2 FQGNSA.

This clone was counted a single time. The chain couples TRBV6-2 or TRBV6-3 to TRBJ2-5; unclear D gene. The CDR3 is made up of 14 amino acids. Trimming shortened V by 0 bases and J by 10 bases, and 15 bases separated the two germline ends. Germline CDR1 reads MNHEY; CDR2 reads SVGEGT. CDR3 in DNA: TGTGCCAGCAGTTACTCCGGAGCCCTAGTTGGCCAGTACTTC. It encodes CASSYSGALVGQYF.

This rearrangement joins TRBV4-2 to TRBJ2-7; no definite D call. The CDR3 is 11 amino acids. Germline CDR1 and CDR2: LGHNA and YNFKEQ. Trimming cost V 2 bases and J 4 bases, with 3 bases left between them. CDR3 sequence: CASSQNYEQYF. The CDR3 region has the DNA TGTGCCAGCAGCCAAAATTACGAGCAGTACTTC.

This chain joins TRBV11-2 and TRBJ2-7, with 12 bases aligning to TRBD2. The trim removed 4 bases at V and 0 bases at J, leaving 10 bases unmatched. This CDR3 is built from 18 residues. Germline CDR1 reads SGHAT; CDR2 reads FQNNGV. The CDR3 reads CASSSRGLAGWNSYEQYF. In DNA, the CDR3 is TGTGCCAGCAGCTCGAGGGGACTAGCGGGCTGGAACTCCTACGAGCAGTACTTC.

The CDR3 reads CAWSTHSGNTIYF. Written as DNA, the CDR3 is TGTGCCTGGAGTACTCACTCTGGAAACACCATATATTTT. The V gene is TRBV30, the J gene TRBJ1-3; D uncertain. The CDR3 totals 13 residues. Germline CDR1 and CDR2: GTSNPN and SVGIG (reference sequence). V gave up 2 bases and J gave up 0 bases, with 5 bases separating them.

The chain carries TRBV5-6 and TRBJ1-1; a possible D gene is TRBD1 (5 bases). The CDR3 runs to 16 residues. The V gene's germline CDR1 is SGHDT and CDR2 YYEEEE. Between the trimmed V and J ends, which lost 4 bases and 0 bases, there was a span of 16 bases. For the CDR3, the DNA is TGTGCCAGCAGCGTGGTGGGGCCGGCGATGAACACTGAAGCTTTCTTT. Translated: CASSVVGPAMNTEAFF.

This clone has just a few counts. The V call is TRBV4-2, the J call TRBJ2-3; TRBD2 matches 12 bases. The V and J ends lost 1 base and 4 bases, in that order; junction bases with no gene match: 0. Germline CDR1 is LGHNA and CDR2 is YNFKEQ. The CDR3 sequence is 15 residues long. CDR3 nucleotide sequence: TGTGCCAGCAGCCAAGGGACTAGCGGGGCAGATACGCAGTATTTT. This translates into CASSQGTSGADTQYF.

The rearrangement uses TRBV6-5 and TRBJ1-3; 8 positions match TRBD1. This CDR3 is 15 amino acids long. Germline V gives CDR1 MNHEY, CDR2 SVGAGI. V shed 6 bases, J shed 3 bases, and the junction held 7 bases outside the gene matches. The DNA for the CDR3 is TGTGCCAGCAGCGGACAGGGCTTAGGTGGAAACACCATATATTTT. Protein product: CASSGQGLGGNTIYF.

The chain joins TRBV27 to TRBJ1-6; the D gene is possibly TRBD1 (5 bases). V shed 6 bases and J shed 5 bases, with 14 bases lying between them. The V gene's germline CDR1 is MNHEY and CDR2 SMNVEV (reference sequence). The CDR3 is 15 amino acids. In DNA, the CDR3 is TGTGCCAGCAGCCCAACCGGGACCAATAATTCACCCCTCCACTTT. Its protein is CASSPTGTNNSPLHF.

This clone was recorded only once. The chain is built from TRBV5-1 and TRBJ2-7, with 10 positions matching TRBD1. CDR1 SGHRS and CDR2 YFSETQ come from the germline V gene. V lost 7 bases, J lost 1 base, and 2 bases stayed unmatched. The CDR3 extends over 13 amino acids. The CDR3 spells CASGQGGSYEQYF. As DNA, the CDR3 is TGCGCCAGCGGACAGGGGGGATCCTACGAGCAGTACTTC. Filled out from reference TRBV5-1 and TRBJ2-7, the complete variable domain reads KAGVTQTPRYLIKTRGQQVTLSCSPISGHRSVSWYQQTPGQGLQFLFEYFSETQRNKGNFPGRFSGRQFSNSRSEMNVSTLELGDSALYLCASGQGGSYEQYFGPGTRLTVT.

The genes are TRBV6-5 and TRBJ1-5, with 9 bases aligning to TRBD1. There are 14 residues in the CDR3. Germline V gene sequence: CDR1 MNHEY, CDR2 SVGAGI. V was clipped by 7 bases and J by 4 bases; unmatched bases: 5. The CDR3 sequence: CASIEDRGNQPQHF. CDR3 DNA sequence: TGTGCCAGCATCGAAGACAGGGGGAATCAGCCCCAGCATTTT.

The J gene is TRBJ2-7, the V gene TRBV7-9; 14 bases agree with TRBD2. The germline V gene encodes CDR1 SEHNR and CDR2 FQNEAQ (reference sequence). The CDR3 is 16 amino acids. V was clipped by 2 bases and J by 6 bases; unmatched bases: 6. Written as DNA, the CDR3 is TGTGCCAGCAGCTTACCCCGGACTAGCGGGAGGAGCGAGCAGTACTTC. As protein: CASSLPRTSGRSEQYF. Variable domain in full (rest from reference TRBV7-9 and TRBJ2-7): DTGVSQNPRHKITKRGQNVTFRCDPISEHNRLYWYRQTLGQGPEFLTYFQNEAQLEKSRLLSDRFSAERPKGSFSTLEIQRTEQGDSAMYLCASSLPRTSGRSEQYFGPGTRLTVT.

This sequence joins TRBV6-6 and TRBJ2-1; D assignment may be TRBD1 or TRBD2 (5 bases each). The CDR3 covers 14 residues. V lost 6 bases and J 4 bases, leaving 13 bases between the germline ends. Germline V gene lookup returns CDR1 MNHNY and CDR2 SVGAGI (reference sequence). The CDR3 DNA follows: TGTGCCAGCAGCCCCGGGACCACGTACAATGAGCAGTTCTTC. Translating it yields CASSPGTTYNEQFF.

This chain connects TRBV7-9 to TRBJ1-1; D perhaps matches TRBD1 (5 bases). The CDR3 is 15 amino acids. Between the trimmed V and J ends, which lost 0 bases and 11 bases, there was a span of 19 bases. Germline-derived CDR1 and CDR2 are SEHNR and FQNEAQ (reference sequence). CDR3 nucleotide sequence: TGTGCCAGCAGCTTAGCGGCGACAGCCCCGCAGCGGGCTTTCTTT. It specifies CASSLAATAPQRAFF.

This clone occurred once. The rearrangement links TRBV9 to TRBJ2-7; D tentatively reads TRBD1 or TRBD2 (5 bases each). Germline values: CDR1 SGDLS, CDR2 YYNGEE. Trimming pared 0 bases from V and 2 bases from J, leaving 12 bases between. This CDR3 region has 15 residues. The CDR3 bases are TGTGCCAGCAGCGTAGCTGGGGGTCCGACCTACGAGCAGTACTTC. Protein sequence: CASSVAGGPTYEQYF.

In this sample, this clone turned up once. The V and J genes are TRBV5-6 and TRBJ2-3, with 10 bases lining up with TRBD2. This CDR3 comprises 17 residues. Germline CDR1 reads SGHDT; CDR2 reads YYEEEE. V was clipped by 6 bases and J by 1 base; unmatched bases: 11. The CDR3 reads CASTNEASGGRTDTQYF. The CDR3 region has the DNA TGTGCCAGCACCAATGAGGCTAGCGGGGGCCGCACAGATACGCAGTATTTT.

The chain combines TRBV19 with TRBJ2-2; 10 bases agree with TRBD1. The CDR3 contains 16 residues. The V segment lost 3 bases and the J segment 7 bases; nucleotides outside the gene matches: 8. Germline-derived CDR1 and CDR2 are LNHDA and SQIVND (reference sequence). CDR3 coding DNA: TGTGCCAGTAGTATTGGGACAGGGGCTTACAGCGGGGAGCTGTTTTTT. Amino acid sequence: CASSIGTGAYSGELFF.

This clone was observed once. This chain connects TRBV5-1 to TRBJ2-1; D not certain. The CDR3 runs to 13 residues. CDR1 is SGHRS and CDR2 is YFSETQ in the germline V gene. V was pared by 2 bases and J by 7 bases, with 10 bases between. The CDR3 here is CASSLGLRNEQFF. The CDR3 region has the DNA TGCGCCAGCAGCTTAGGGCTGAGGAATGAGCAGTTCTTC.

The genes are TRBV7-8 and TRBJ2-3; a weak D match, TRBD1 (5 bases). Trimming shortened V by 10 bases and J by 0 bases, and 14 bases separated the two germline ends. CDR1 SGHVS and CDR2 FQNEAQ come from the germline V gene. This CDR3 has 14 amino acids. CDR3 in DNA: TGTGCCACAAAGGGGTGGGAAAGCACAGATACGCAGTATTTT. As protein: CATKGWESTDTQYF.

This chain uses TRBV7-9 with TRBJ2-7; perhaps TRBD2 as D (6 bases). CDR1 and CDR2 from the germline V gene are SEHNR and FQNEAQ (reference sequence). The CDR3 covers 15 residues. V was clipped by 3 bases and J by 6 bases, with 18 bases between them. The CDR3 is CASSFTPPRGFEQYF. CDR3 nucleotide sequence: TGTGCCAGCAGCTTCACCCCTCCCCGGGGGTTCGAGCAGTACTTC.

A single count supports this clone. The chain couples TRBV6-6 to TRBJ2-3; 9 nucleotides match TRBD2. The CDR3 consists of 14 residues. The germline gives CDR1 MNHNY, CDR2 SVGAGI (reference sequence). With 8 bases clipped from V and 1 base from J, the junction kept 4 bases outside the gene matches. This chain's CDR3 is CASFASGGTDTQYF. The CDR3, as DNA: TGTGCCAGCTTCGCTAGCGGGGGCACAGATACGCAGTATTTT.

V is TRBV5-1 and J is TRBJ1-5, with a weak D call TRBD1 (6 bases). The V gene's germline CDR1 is SGHRS and CDR2 YFSETQ. Trimming left V 0 bases short and J 0 bases short, with 10 bases between. This CDR3 has 16 amino acids. The CDR3 spells CASSLEGGDSNQPQHF. The CDR3 DNA reads TGCGCCAGCAGCTTGGAGGGGGGCGATAGCAATCAGCCCCAGCATTTT.

In the case of this clone: One end of the junction fails to match germline, which may point to a read error. V usage is TRBV14 and J usage is TRBJ2-7; 12 bases fit TRBD1. The CDR3 covers 15 residues. Per the germline V gene, CDR1 is SGHDN and CDR2 is FVKESK. Here the CDR3 reads CASSQGGGTGGSQDF. CDR3 DNA sequence: TGTGCCAGCAGCCAAGGGGGGGGGACAGGGGGCTCCCAGGACTTC.

This clone was recorded a few times. This chain joins TRBV18 and TRBJ2-1, with D perhaps TRBD2 (5 bases). V gave up 3 bases and J gave up 5 bases, with 14 bases separating them. The CDR3 spans 15 residues. CDR1 and CDR2 (germline): KGHSH, LQKENI. The CDR3 loop is CASSPPGMPNNEQFF. The CDR3 nucleotides read TGTGCCAGCTCACCCCCGGGGATGCCGAACAATGAGCAGTTCTTC.

The chain combines TRBV7-9 with TRBJ2-3, with 10 bases aligning to TRBD1. The CDR3 totals 16 residues. The V and J ends lost 1 base and 4 bases, in that order; junction bases with no gene match: 5. Per germline, CDR1 SEHNR and CDR2 FQNEAQ (reference sequence). The CDR3, as DNA: TGTGCCAGCAGCTTAGGGACAGGGGGGGGCTCAGATACGCAGTATTTT. Protein: CASSLGTGGGSDTQYF.

The rearrangement uses TRBV5-1 and TRBJ1-2, with D possibly matching TRBD1 (5 bases). The CDR3 runs 13 residues. CDR1 and CDR2 from the germline V gene are SGHRS and YFSETQ. Trimming left V 0 bases short and J 5 bases short, with 8 bases between. The CDR3 nucleotides read TGCGCCAGCAGCTTGGGGGGCATTTATGGCTACACCTTC. It encodes CASSLGGIYGYTF.

The CDR3 is CASSLVGGDGIYYGYTF. CDR3 DNA sequence: TGTGCCAGCAGCTTAGTTGGCGGGGATGGCATCTACTATGGCTACACCTTC. The rearrangement joins TRBV11-2 to TRBJ1-2, with no clear D. From germline, CDR1 is SGHAT and CDR2 FQNNGV. V lost 1 base, J lost 3 bases, and 18 bases lay in between. This CDR3 comprises 17 residues.